This T cell receptor beta chain comes out of a study of fetal regulatory T cell absence and autoimmunity. With 7 bases clipped from V and 6 bases from J, the junction kept 4 bases outside the gene matches. The CDR3 is 14 residues long. The germline V gene encodes CDR1 SNHLY and CDR2 FYNNEI. Generated by immunoSEQ multiplex PCR, the TCRdb table keeps only in-frame clones and is missing some. This table holds about 46,000 clones, approximately 80% found once. Broader study findings: Pancreas and cord blood did not differ much in TRB family usage.

Concerning this clone: Its antigen remains unidentified.

The TCR was taken from a newborn boy with IPEX syndrome. Sequences were obtained from cord blood. The chain links TRBV2 to TRBJ1-4; TRBD1 matches 11 bases. The DNA for the CDR3 is TGTGCCAGCACTTGGGACAGGGGGGATGAAAAACTGTTTTTT. Translated, it gives CASTWDRGDEKLFF.